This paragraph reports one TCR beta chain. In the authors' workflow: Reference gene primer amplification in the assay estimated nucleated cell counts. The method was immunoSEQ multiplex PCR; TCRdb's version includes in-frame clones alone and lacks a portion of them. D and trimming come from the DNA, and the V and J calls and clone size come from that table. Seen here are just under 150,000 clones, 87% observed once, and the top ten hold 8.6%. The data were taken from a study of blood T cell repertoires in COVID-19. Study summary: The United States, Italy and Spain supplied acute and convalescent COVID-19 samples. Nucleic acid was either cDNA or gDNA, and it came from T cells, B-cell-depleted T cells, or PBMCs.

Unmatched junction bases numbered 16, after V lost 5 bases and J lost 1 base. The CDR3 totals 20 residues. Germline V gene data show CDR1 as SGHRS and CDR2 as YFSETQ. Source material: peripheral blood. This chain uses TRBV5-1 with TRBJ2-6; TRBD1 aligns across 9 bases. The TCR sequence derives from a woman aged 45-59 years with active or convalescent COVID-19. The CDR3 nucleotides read TGCGCCAGCAGTCGACCCGGGACAGGGTACGAAGGGTCTGGGGCCAACGTCCTGACTTTC. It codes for CASSRPGTGYEGSGANVLTF.